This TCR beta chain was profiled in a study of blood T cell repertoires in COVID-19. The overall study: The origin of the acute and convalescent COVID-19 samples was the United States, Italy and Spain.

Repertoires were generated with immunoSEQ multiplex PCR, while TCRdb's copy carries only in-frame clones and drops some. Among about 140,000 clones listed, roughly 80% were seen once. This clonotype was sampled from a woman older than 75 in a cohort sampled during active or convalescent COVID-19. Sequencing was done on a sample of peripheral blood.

The CDR3 here is CASSFRGGSSTEAFF. The CDR3 coding sequence is TGTGCCAGCAGTTTTAGAGGGGGCTCAAGCACTGAAGCTTTCTTT. J is TRBJ1-1 and V is TRBV6-2 or TRBV6-3; TRBD1 aligns across 7 bases. The CDR3 covers 15 residues. Germline trimming cut 4 bases from V and 4 bases from J; bases unmatched to any gene: 9. The germline CDR1 and CDR2 sequences are MNHEY and SVGEGT.